The 10 T cell receptor beta chains given below trace back to one sample, sequenced in a study of blood T cells in healthy people across ages. Primed by a sample-barcoded 5' primer and a J-beta primer mix, a second PCR proceeded for 7 to 11 cycles. TCRdb passed the 5' RACE reads through MiXCR, listing each CDR3 protein once. The sample yields 1.4 million to 1.5 million distinct CDR3 sequences, around 39% seen once. The sample taken for sequencing was blood. The receptors derive from a woman aged 18-35 years in good health.

The J gene is TRBJ1-2, the V gene TRBV5-1, with D possibly TRBD1 on 5 matching bases. CDR3 length equals 14 residues. Germline V gene sequence: CDR1 SGHRS, CDR2 YFSETQ. Trimming pared 4 bases from V and 8 bases from J, leaving 18 bases between. CDR3 amino acids: CASSVEGAGRGYTF. The CDR3 coding sequence is TGCGCCAGCAGCGTCGAAGGGGCCGGGAGAGGCTACACCTTC.

This clonotype was counted only a few times. The gene calls are TRBV5-5 and TRBJ2-7, with D possibly TRBD1 on 6 matching bases. The end of the DNA aligns better with TRBJ2-5, so the J call may be wrong. The CDR3 loop spans 15 amino acids. The germline CDR1 and CDR2 sequences are SGHKS and YYEKEE (reference sequence). This chain's CDR3 is CASSLYRDREETQYF. The CDR3 bases are TGTGCCAGCAGCTTATACAGGGATAGGGAAGAGACCCAGTACTTC.

V gene TRBV27 combines with J gene TRBJ2-1; 11 bases are a match to TRBD2. Trimming removed 5 bases from V and 6 bases from J; junction bases left unmatched: 6. CDR1 MNHEY and CDR2 SMNVEV come from the germline V gene (reference sequence). The CDR3 spans 15 residues. CDR3 region: CASSEPGLAVNEQFF. In DNA, the CDR3 is TGTGCCAGCAGTGAACCGGGACTAGCGGTCAATGAGCAGTTCTTC.

This chain connects TRBV18 to TRBJ2-5; 8 positions agree with TRBD1. Trimming took 3 bases from V and 4 from J; bases not matched to a gene: 10. The CDR3 loop spans 16 amino acids. CDR1 and CDR2 from the germline V gene are KGHSH and LQKENI. The DNA for the CDR3 is TGTGCCAGCTCACCCTCGACAGGGGATTTGGGAGAGACCCAGTACTTC. This sequence encodes CASSPSTGDLGETQYF. The full variable domain, with the rest looked up from reference TRBV18 and TRBJ2-5, is NAGVMQNPRHLVRRRGQEARLRCSPMKGHSHVYWYRQLPEEGLKFMVYLQKENIIDESGMPKERFSAEFPKEGPSILRIQQVVRGDSAAYFCASSPSTGDLGETQYFGPGTRLLVL.

The genes are TRBV20-1 and TRBJ1-1; D call uncertain. Between the trimmed V and J ends, which lost 6 bases and 1 base, there was a span of 12 bases. Germline loops: CDR1 DFQATT, CDR2 SNEGSKA (reference sequence). The CDR3 spans 13 residues. DNA of the CDR3: TGCAGTGCGTCTAACGCCGAGAACACTGAAGCTTTCTTT. It specifies CSASNAENTEAFF.

The V call is TRBV6-1, the J call TRBJ2-5, with 8 bases matching TRBD2. V shed 3 bases, J shed 3 bases, and the junction held 9 bases outside the gene matches. CDR1 is MNHNS and CDR2 is SASEGT in the germline V gene. The CDR3 runs to 16 residues. The CDR3 spells CASSDGLAGGKETQYF. CDR3 DNA sequence: TGTGCCAGCAGTGATGGACTGGCGGGGGGTAAAGAGACCCAGTACTTC.

Many counts were recorded for this clonotype. The chain couples TRBV20-1 to TRBJ2-4, with 10 bases lining up with TRBD2. J lost 4 bases, V lost 0 bases, and 0 bases had no gene match. The germline V gene has CDR1 DFQATT and CDR2 SNEGSKA (reference sequence). The length of the CDR3 is 14 residues. CDR3 protein: CSAREAGGKNIQYF. The CDR3 DNA is TGCAGTGCTAGAGAAGCGGGAGGGAAAAACATTCAGTACTTC.

V usage is TRBV6-1 and J usage is TRBJ2-5; D gene ambiguous. CDR1 is MNHNS, CDR2 SASEGT, per germline. The CDR3 sequence is 13 residues long. V was clipped by 8 bases and J by 5 bases, with 15 bases between them. CDR3 protein: CASLWSDGETQYF. The CDR3 nucleotides read TGTGCCAGCCTGTGGTCAGATGGGGAGACCCAGTACTTC.

This clonotype was seen only a few times. The chain is built from TRBV24-1 and TRBJ2-7, with D possibly TRBD2 on 6 matching bases. The CDR3 totals 14 residues. Trimming took 5 bases from V and 4 from J, leaving 14 bases between them. Germline V gene lookup returns CDR1 KGHDR and CDR2 SFDVKD. The CDR3 DNA reads as TGTGCCACCAGTGTTGGGGGAGGACGGTACGAGCAGTACTTC. It codes for CATSVGGGRYEQYF.

This chain uses TRBV20-1 with TRBJ2-1, with D tentatively TRBD2 (6 bases). V shed 0 bases and J shed 5 bases, with 17 bases lying between them. This CDR3 spans 16 amino acids. Germline V gives CDR1 DFQATT, CDR2 SNEGSKA (reference sequence). As DNA, the CDR3 is TGCAGTGCTAGAGATCATGGGACTCCCAGGGACAATGAGCAGTTCTTC. It translates to CSARDHGTPRDNEQFF.